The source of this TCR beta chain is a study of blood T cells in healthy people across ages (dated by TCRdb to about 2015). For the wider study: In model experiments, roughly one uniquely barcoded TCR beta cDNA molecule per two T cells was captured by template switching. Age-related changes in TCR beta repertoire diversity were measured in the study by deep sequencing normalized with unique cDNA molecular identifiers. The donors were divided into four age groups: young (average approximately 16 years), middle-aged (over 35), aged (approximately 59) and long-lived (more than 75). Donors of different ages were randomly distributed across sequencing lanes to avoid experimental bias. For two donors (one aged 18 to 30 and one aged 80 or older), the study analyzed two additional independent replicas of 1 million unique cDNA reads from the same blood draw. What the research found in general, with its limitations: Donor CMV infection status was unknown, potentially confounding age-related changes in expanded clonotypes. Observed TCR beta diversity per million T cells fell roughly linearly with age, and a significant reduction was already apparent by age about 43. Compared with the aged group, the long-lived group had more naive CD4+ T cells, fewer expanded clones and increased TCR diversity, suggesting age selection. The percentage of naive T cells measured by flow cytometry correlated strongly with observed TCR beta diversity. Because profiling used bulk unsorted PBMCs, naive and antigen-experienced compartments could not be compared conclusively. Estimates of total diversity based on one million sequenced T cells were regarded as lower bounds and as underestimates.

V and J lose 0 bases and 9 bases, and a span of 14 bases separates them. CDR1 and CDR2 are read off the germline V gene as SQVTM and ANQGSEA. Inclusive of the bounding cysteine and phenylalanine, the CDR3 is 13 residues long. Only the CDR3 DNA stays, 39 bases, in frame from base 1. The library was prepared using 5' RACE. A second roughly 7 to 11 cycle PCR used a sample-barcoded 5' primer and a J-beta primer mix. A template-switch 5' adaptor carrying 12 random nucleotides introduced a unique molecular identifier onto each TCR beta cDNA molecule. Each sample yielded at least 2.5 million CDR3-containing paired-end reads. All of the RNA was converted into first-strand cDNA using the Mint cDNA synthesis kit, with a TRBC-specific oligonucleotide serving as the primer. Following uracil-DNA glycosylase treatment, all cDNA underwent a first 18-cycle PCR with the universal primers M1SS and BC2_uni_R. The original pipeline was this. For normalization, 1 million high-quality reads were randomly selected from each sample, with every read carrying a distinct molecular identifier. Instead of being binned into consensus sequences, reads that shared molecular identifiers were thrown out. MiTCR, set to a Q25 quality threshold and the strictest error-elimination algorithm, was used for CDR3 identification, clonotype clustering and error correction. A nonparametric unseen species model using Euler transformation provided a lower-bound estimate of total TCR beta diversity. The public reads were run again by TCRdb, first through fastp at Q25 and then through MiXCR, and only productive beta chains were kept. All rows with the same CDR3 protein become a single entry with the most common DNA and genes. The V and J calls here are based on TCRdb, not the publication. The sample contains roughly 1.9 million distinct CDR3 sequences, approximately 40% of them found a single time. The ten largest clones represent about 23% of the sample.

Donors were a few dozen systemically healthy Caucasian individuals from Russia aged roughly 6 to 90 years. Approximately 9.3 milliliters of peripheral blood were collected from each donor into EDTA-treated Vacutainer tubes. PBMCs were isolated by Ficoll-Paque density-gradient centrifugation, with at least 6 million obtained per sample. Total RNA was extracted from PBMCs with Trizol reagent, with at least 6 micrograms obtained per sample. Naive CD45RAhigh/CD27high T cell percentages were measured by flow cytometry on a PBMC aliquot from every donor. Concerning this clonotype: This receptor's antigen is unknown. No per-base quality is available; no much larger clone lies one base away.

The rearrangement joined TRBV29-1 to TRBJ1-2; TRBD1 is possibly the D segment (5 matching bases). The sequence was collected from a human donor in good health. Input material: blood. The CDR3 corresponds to CSVEDSYGGRYTF. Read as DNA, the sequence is TGCAGCGTTGAAGATTCGTATGGGGGACGCTACACCTTC.